Below are 29 T cell receptor beta chains sequenced from a single sample in a study of memory CD4+ T cells and cytomegalovirus serostatus. Single viable CD3+CD4+CD8-CD45RO+ cells were sorted as the memory CD4+ T cells. This table comes from immunoSEQ multiplex PCR, and its TCRdb copy is limited to in-frame clones, with some not included. Altogether fewer than 40,000 clones are present, around 80% being singletons, with the ten largest covering about 5.8%. Sequenced: memory CD4+ T cells from blood. These receptors originate from an adult in good health and CMV-seropositive.

The chain is built from TRBV5-4 and TRBJ2-5; D not certain. The length of the CDR3 is 13 residues. Germline loops: CDR1 SGHNT, CDR2 YYREEE (reference sequence). V gave up 4 bases and J gave up 2 bases, with 9 bases separating them. The chain's CDR3 is CASSPGPQETQYF. The CDR3 DNA is TGTGCCAGCAGCCCCGGGCCTCAAGAGACCCAGTACTTC.

The rearrangement uses TRBV7-6 and TRBJ2-4; D possibly corresponds to TRBD1 (5 bases). CDR1 and CDR2 from the germline V gene are SGHVS and FNYEAQ. Trimming took off 2 bases at V and 8 bases at J, with 13 bases between the two ends. The length of the CDR3 is 14 residues. CDR3 coding DNA: TGTGCCAGCAGCTTAAGGCAGGGTGGGGACATTCAGTACTTC. Protein product: CASSLRQGGDIQYF.

This chain connects TRBV19 to TRBJ2-7; D possibly corresponds to TRBD2 (6 bases). The CDR3 runs 14 residues. Trimming stripped 5 bases from V and 1 base from J, with 12 bases between. The germline CDR1 and CDR2 sequences are LNHDA and SQIVND (reference sequence). The CDR3 DNA reads TGTGCCAGTAGTGCCGGGGGATGGTCCTACGAGCAGTACTTC. Protein sequence: CASSAGGWSYEQYF.

In the case of this clone: An end of the junction differs from the germline gene, which may be a read error. The rearrangement joins TRBV7-7 to TRBJ2-5; D gene uncertain. CDR3 length: 13 residues. Germline values: CDR1 SSHAT, CDR2 FNYEAQ (reference sequence). DNA of the CDR3: TGTGCTAGCAGCTTACACGACCTGGAGACCCAGTACTTC. Translated: CASSLHDLETQYF.

J is TRBJ2-7 and V is TRBV6-5, with a weak D call TRBD1 (6 bases). Germline-derived CDR1 and CDR2 are MNHEY and SVGAGI. The CDR3 has 15 residues. Trimming took off 8 bases at V and 1 base at J, with 18 bases between the two ends. CDR3 bases: TGTGCCAGCGTAGGTAGGGGACATGGATCCTACGAGCAGTACTTC. Protein: CASVGRGHGSYEQYF.

The chain recombines TRBV4-1 with TRBJ1-1, with a weak D call TRBD1 (6 bases). Trimming took off 0 bases at V and 2 bases at J, with 22 bases between the two ends. The germline CDR1 and CDR2 sequences are MGHRA and YSYEKL. The CDR3 spans 19 residues. The CDR3 loop reads CASSQEAGPAGGFNTEAFF. The CDR3 region has the DNA TGCGCCAGCAGCCAAGAAGCAGGCCCGGCTGGGGGCTTTAACACTGAAGCTTTCTTT.

The chain links TRBV2 to TRBJ2-5, with a possible D match to TRBD2 (7 bases). The CDR3 spans 15 residues. CDR1 is SNHLY, CDR2 FYNNEI, per germline. V was shortened by 3 bases and J by 5 bases, with 16 bases between the two germline ends. CDR3 DNA sequence: TGTGCCAGCAGTGACCTGGCAGGGAGGGGGGAGACCCAGTACTTC. Translated, it gives CASSDLAGRGETQYF.

The chain couples TRBV7-2 to TRBJ1-6, with D tentatively TRBD1 (5 bases). The CDR3 is 15 residues long. Trimming removed 1 base at V and 10 bases at J, with 14 bases between. The germline V gene encodes CDR1 SGHTA and CDR2 FQGNSA. CDR3: CASSLGWQGRSPLHF. As DNA, the CDR3 is TGTGCCAGCAGCTTAGGTTGGCAGGGACGGTCACCCCTCCACTTT.

This clone was counted between two and nine times. This same CDR3 is encoded by further DNA sequences in the sample. The rearrangement joins TRBV2 to TRBJ2-3, with 7 bases fitting TRBD1. With V trimmed by 6 bases and J by 1 base, 1 base remained unmatched. Germline CDR1 reads SNHLY; CDR2 reads FYNNEI. There are 13 residues in the CDR3. The CDR3 loop is CASSGQGTDTQYF. The CDR3 DNA is TGTGCCAGCAGCGGACAGGGCACAGATACGCAGTATTTT.

The chain employs TRBV4-2 and TRBJ1-1; TRBD1 agrees at 9 bases. With V trimmed by 0 bases and J by 10 bases, 3 bases remained unmatched. Germline V lookup: CDR1 LGHNA, CDR2 YNFKEQ. The CDR3 consists of 13 residues. The CDR3 DNA reads TGTGCCAGCAGCCAAGATGGGGACAGGGCAGCTTTCTTT. It translates to CASSQDGDRAAFF.

The V gene is TRBV7-2, the J gene TRBJ2-2, with 7 bases lining up with TRBD1. CDR1 and CDR2 from the germline V gene are SGHTA and FQGNSA. This CDR3 comprises 16 residues. The trim removed 2 bases at V and 0 bases at J, leaving 3 bases unmatched. The CDR3 DNA reads TGTGCCAGCAGCTTAACGGGACAGACGAACACCGGGGAGCTGTTTTTT. It is translated as CASSLTGQTNTGELFF.

Only a few counts were recorded for this clone. The V call is TRBV2, the J call TRBJ2-1, with D tentatively TRBD1 (6 bases). Germline V gene data show CDR1 as SNHLY and CDR2 as FYNNEI. Trimming removed 6 bases at V and 6 bases at J, with 12 bases between. The CDR3 loop spans 13 amino acids. The CDR3 spells CASRVRRGNEQFF. The CDR3 nucleotides read TGTGCCAGCAGGGTTCGCAGGGGCAATGAGCAGTTCTTC.

The V and J genes are TRBV10-3 and TRBJ2-5; perhaps TRBD2 as D (6 bases). V gave up 7 bases and J gave up 4 bases, with 16 bases separating them. The CDR3 spans 14 residues. Germline V gene lookup returns CDR1 ENHRY and CDR2 SYGVKD. The CDR3 region is CAITSTSSGETQYF. CDR3 DNA: TGTGCCATCACTTCGACTAGTAGCGGAGAGACCCAGTACTTC.

V gene TRBV2 combines with J gene TRBJ1-4; TRBD1 agrees at 7 bases. Germline trimming cut 1 base from V and 7 bases from J; bases unmatched to any gene: 9. There are 16 residues in the CDR3. Germline CDR1 is SNHLY and CDR2 is FYNNEI. The DNA of the CDR3 is TGTGCCAGCAGTGAAGTCGCGACTCGGACAGGTGAAAAACTGTTTTTT. It specifies CASSEVATRTGEKLFF.

The gene calls are TRBV28 and TRBJ1-2; D is unresolved. The CDR3 length is 13 residues. Germline V gene lookup returns CDR1 MDHEN and CDR2 SYDVKM. Between the trimmed V and J ends, which lost 7 bases and 3 bases, there was a span of 12 bases. The CDR3 DNA reads TGTGCCAGCACTTGGAGAACAGACTATGGCTACACCTTC. This translates into CASTWRTDYGYTF.

The rearrangement links TRBV4-1 to TRBJ2-7, with a weak D call TRBD1 (5 bases). Germline loops: CDR1 MGHRA, CDR2 YSYEKL. The CDR3 has 17 residues. V was clipped by 0 bases and J by 0 bases, with 15 bases between them. The CDR3 DNA is TGCGCCAGCAGCCAAGATCGTACCGGACACCGCTCCTACGAGCAGTACTTC. Encoded protein: CASSQDRTGHRSYEQYF.

The chain joins TRBV6-1 to TRBJ1-2, with D unresolved. The germline CDR1 and CDR2 sequences are MNHNS and SASEGT. The V end was cut by 0 bases, the J end by 3 bases, with 14 bases between. The length of the CDR3 is 16 residues. CDR3 bases: TGTGCCAGCAGTGAAGCGCCGTCGTTTGGTCACTATGGCTACACCTTC. This codes for CASSEAPSFGHYGYTF.

The genes are TRBV14 and TRBJ2-1, with 10 nucleotides matching TRBD2. The V gene end was trimmed by 0 bases and the J gene end by 11 bases; junction bases not matched to a gene: 10. The germline CDR1 and CDR2 sequences are SGHDN and FVKESK. There are 16 residues in the CDR3. The DNA of the CDR3 is TGTGCCAGCAGCCAAGATACCCCTAGCGGGAGTTTTAAGCAGTTCTTC. Its translation is CASSQDTPSGSFKQFF.

V and J are TRBV10-1 and TRBJ2-3; 9 nucleotides align to TRBD1. The germline CDR1 and CDR2 sequences are WNHNN and SYGVQD (reference sequence). The V gene end was trimmed by 8 bases and the J gene end by 3 bases; junction bases not matched to a gene: 0. This CDR3 is built from 12 residues. DNA for the CDR3: TGCGCCAGCGGGACAGGGACAGATACGCAGTATTTT. This translates into CASGTGTDTQYF.

The chain has TRBV7-2 and TRBJ1-1; TRBD1 is a possible D gene (6 bases). CDR1 is SGHTA, CDR2 FQGNSA, per germline. Trimming left V 5 bases short and J 4 bases short, with 17 bases between. The CDR3 is 15 residues long. The CDR3 reads CASSPPGVDFTEAFF. In DNA, the CDR3 is TGTGCCAGCAGCCCCCCAGGGGTCGATTTCACTGAAGCTTTCTTT.

The chain joins TRBV15 to TRBJ2-7; 9 nucleotides match TRBD1. In germline, CDR1 is LNHNV, CDR2 YYDKDF (reference sequence). The CDR3 is made up of 16 amino acids. V lost 4 bases to trimming and J lost 4 bases; unmatched junction nucleotides: 11. The CDR3: CATSTRTRTGEYEQYF. CDR3 nucleotides: TGTGCCACCAGCACGCGGACCCGGACAGGGGAGTACGAGCAGTACTTC.

The gene calls are TRBV28 and TRBJ2-2; TRBD2 is a possible D gene (5 bases). The CDR3 loop spans 13 amino acids. Trimming cost V 7 bases and J 3 bases, with 9 bases left between them. From germline, CDR1 is MDHEN and CDR2 SYDVKM. The CDR3 nucleotides read TGTGCCAGCAACCGGGGAGACACCGGGGAGCTGTTTTTT. It codes for CASNRGDTGELFF.

The genes are TRBV7-9 and TRBJ2-2; 7 positions match TRBD2. Trimming took 5 bases from V and 5 from J; bases not matched to a gene: 2. CDR3 length: 13 residues. The germline CDR1 and CDR2 sequences are SEHNR and FQNEAQ (reference sequence). The DNA for the CDR3 is TGTGCCAGCAGCACGGGAGGAACCGGGGAGCTGTTTTTT. This translates into CASSTGGTGELFF.

For the CDR3, the DNA is TGCGCCAGCAGCTTGCCCCGAGGGCTAGCGGAGACCCAGTACTTC. Its protein is CASSLPRGLAETQYF. The chain uses TRBV5-1 and TRBJ2-5, with D perhaps matching TRBD2 (6 bases). The length of the CDR3 is 15 residues. CDR1 is SGHRS and CDR2 is YFSETQ in the germline V gene. The V end lost 1 base, the J end lost 5 bases, and 15 bases lay between the germline ends.

The V call is TRBV30, the J call TRBJ2-7; 8 bases match TRBD1. There are 17 residues in the CDR3. From germline, CDR1 is GTSNPN and CDR2 SVGIG (reference sequence). The trim removed 0 bases at V and 6 bases at J, leaving 16 bases unmatched. The CDR3 DNA is TGTGCCTGGAGTGTTTGGCTCCCGGGGGACAGGTCCAGCGAGCAGTACTTC. Its protein product is CAWSVWLPGDRSSEQYF.

This clone has only a few counts. The V and J genes are TRBV4-3 and TRBJ1-2; D perhaps matches TRBD1 (5 bases). Germline V lookup: CDR1 LGHNA, CDR2 YSLEER. The CDR3 length is 15 residues. Between the trimmed V and J ends, which lost 0 bases and 3 bases, there was a span of 11 bases. CDR3 sequence (DNA): TGCGCCAGCAGCCAAGAAATAAGGGGCTACTATGGCTACACCTTC. This codes for CASSQEIRGYYGYTF.

The chain joins TRBV11-2 to TRBJ2-1; D gene uncertain. Deletions cut 1 base from V and 5 bases from J, with 12 bases between. This CDR3 has 15 residues. In germline, CDR1 is SGHAT, CDR2 FQNNGV. The CDR3 sequence: CASSLGKAANNEQFF. The DNA of the CDR3 is TGTGCCAGCAGCTTAGGGAAGGCAGCTAACAATGAGCAGTTCTTC.

This chain uses TRBV5-8 with TRBJ1-5, with a tentative D call TRBD1 (5 bases). The CDR3 consists of 14 residues. V lost 0 bases and J lost 6, with 10 bases in between. From germline, CDR1 is SGHTS and CDR2 YDEGEE. This chain's CDR3 is CASSLALGAQPQHF. The CDR3 region has the DNA TGTGCCAGCAGCTTGGCCTTAGGGGCTCAGCCCCAGCATTTT.

The gene calls are TRBV4-1 and TRBJ1-1; tentatively, D is TRBD1 (5 bases). Between the trimmed V and J ends, which lost 0 bases and 5 bases, there was a span of 13 bases. Germline V gene data show CDR1 as MGHRA and CDR2 as YSYEKL. The CDR3 extends over 15 amino acids. The CDR3 protein is CASSQDRGVRTEAFF. CDR3 nucleotides: TGCGCCAGCAGCCAAGATCGGGGGGTCCGAACTGAAGCTTTCTTT.